The 11 T cell receptor beta chains given below trace back to one sample, sequenced in a study of healthy donors' naive CD4 and CD8 T cells. Starting from approximately 500 ng of total RNA, TCR libraries were made with linear amplification. TCRdb redid the calling of the reads with MiXCR, one entry per CDR3 protein. The sample lists about 180,000 distinct CDR3 sequences, 74% occurring once. Sequencing was carried out using naive CD4+ and CD8+ T cells sorted from blood, pooled from several donors. These receptor sequences come from a pool of human donors in good health; the sample pools cells from several healthy donors.

The genes are TRBV10-3 and TRBJ1-5; D may be TRBD1 (6 bases). The CDR3 spans 12 residues. V shed 8 bases and J shed 4 bases, with 9 bases lying between them. Germline assignment: CDR1 ENHRY and CDR2 SYGVKD. The CDR3, as DNA: TGTGCCATCGGGGGCGGGAATCAGCCCCAGCATTTT. Translation gives CAIGGGNQPQHF.

There are a few counts of this clonotype. The genes are TRBV6-5 and TRBJ2-7; 7 positions match TRBD2. Trimming took 0 bases from V and 0 from J; bases not matched to a gene: 2. This CDR3 contains 15 residues. Germline V lookup: CDR1 MNHEY, CDR2 SVGAGI. The chain's CDR3 is CASSYSERGSYEQYF. Here the CDR3 DNA reads TGTGCCAGCAGTTACTCAGAGCGGGGCTCCTACGAGCAGTACTTC.

The gene calls are TRBV30 and TRBJ1-5; 8 nucleotides agree with TRBD1. Germline trimming cut 0 bases from V and 2 bases from J; bases unmatched to any gene: 6. The CDR3 extends over 16 amino acids. Looked up from germline, CDR1 is GTSNPN and CDR2 is SVGIG (reference sequence). Written as DNA, the CDR3 is TGTGCCTGGAGTGTATCAGGGGGCTTGGGCAATCAGCCCCAGCATTTT. It encodes CAWSVSGGLGNQPQHF. The variable domain in full, completed from reference TRBV30 and TRBJ1-5, reads SQTIHQWPATLVQPVGSPLSLECTVEGTSNPNLYWYRQAAGRGLQLLFYSVGIGQISSEVPQNLSASRPQDRQFILSSKKLLLSDSGFYLCAWSVSGGLGNQPQHFGDGTRLSIL.

The genes are TRBV18 and TRBJ2-7, with 11 bases fitting TRBD2. J gave up 7 bases and V 4 bases, and 9 bases lay outside the gene matches. This CDR3 region has 15 residues. Germline CDR1 and CDR2: KGHSH and LQKENI. CDR3: CASSQGLAEAWEQYF. DNA for the CDR3: TGTGCCAGCTCACAGGGACTAGCGGAGGCATGGGAGCAGTACTTC.

This clonotype has more than one count but fewer than ten. J is TRBJ2-7 and V is TRBV29-1, with D perhaps matching TRBD1 (6 bases). Germline-derived CDR1 and CDR2 are SQVTM and ANQGSEA. Trimming cost V 8 bases and J 0 bases, with 14 bases left between them. This CDR3 is built from 13 residues. This chain's CDR3 is CSQGTLGSYEQYF. DNA for the CDR3: TGCAGCCAAGGGACATTGGGCTCCTACGAGCAGTACTTC.

V is TRBV29-1 and J is TRBJ1-1; D uncertain. Looked up from germline, CDR1 is SQVTM and CDR2 is ANQGSEA. This CDR3 comprises 11 residues. Trimming took off 3 bases at V and 7 bases at J, with 9 bases between the two ends. The CDR3 region has the DNA TGCAGCGTTGAGTCCGGCCTTGAAGCTTTCTTT. Translation: CSVESGLEAFF.

The chain recombines TRBV10-3 with TRBJ2-3, with 7 bases that match TRBD1. Germline values: CDR1 ENHRY, CDR2 SYGVKD. CDR3 length equals 15 residues. V lost 7 bases and J lost 0; bases outside the gene matches: 7. CDR3 in DNA: TGTGCCATCACCAAGGGACAGTTTAGCACAGATACGCAGTATTTT. Its protein product is CAITKGQFSTDTQYF.

The chain joins TRBV19 to TRBJ1-1; D remains unclear. This CDR3 has 13 residues. V was clipped by 4 bases and J by 1 base, with 7 bases between them. Germline assignment: CDR1 LNHDA and CDR2 SQIVND (reference sequence). The CDR3 region is CASSTNTNTEAFF. CDR3 nucleotide sequence: TGTGCCAGTAGTACTAATACGAACACTGAAGCTTTCTTT.

The sample holds a few counts of this clonotype. At one end the junction does not follow the germline gene, possibly because of a read error. The chain carries TRBV29-1 and TRBJ2-1, with 9 nucleotides matching TRBD2. Germline loops: CDR1 SQVTM, CDR2 ANQGSEA. CDR3 length: 11 residues. DNA of the CDR3: TGCAGCGTTGACCCCCCGACTAGCGGTATCTTC. Translated, it gives CSVDPPTSGIF.

This sequence joins TRBV30 and TRBJ2-5, with D tentatively TRBD1 or TRBD2 (5 bases each). Germline CDR1 is GTSNPN and CDR2 is SVGIG (reference sequence). The V end lost 2 bases, the J end lost 5 bases, and 12 bases lay between the germline ends. The CDR3 loop spans 13 amino acids. CDR3 coding DNA: TGTGCCTGGAGTAGGGACCAGGAGGAGACCCAGTACTTC. Its protein is CAWSRDQEETQYF.

The V and J genes are TRBV29-1 and TRBJ2-5; D remains ambiguous. Per the germline V gene, CDR1 is SQVTM and CDR2 is ANQGSEA. V gave up 7 bases and J gave up 8 bases, with 8 bases separating them. CDR3 length: 9 residues. CDR3 coding DNA: TGCAGCGCTGGTGGTACCCAGTACTTC. This translates into CSAGGTQYF. Full variable domain (missing parts from reference TRBV29-1 and TRBJ2-5): SAVISQKPSRDICQRGTSLTIQCQVDSQVTMMFWYRQQPGQSLTLIATANQGSEATYESGFVIDKFPISRPNLTFSTLTVSNMSPEDSSIYLCSAGGTQYFGPGTRLLVL.